This T cell receptor beta chain was sequenced in a study of blood T cell repertoires in COVID-19. Study information: Sources were T cells, B-cell-depleted T cells, or PBMCs; the material itself was cDNA or gDNA.

A single count supports this clone. At the DNA level, this CDR3 is encoded by other sequences in the same sample as well. Original handling: Amplification with reference gene primers provided the estimates of nucleated cell counts. Data came from immunoSEQ multiplex PCR; TCRdb stores just in-frame clones and leaves some out. That table is the source of V, J and clone size, and D and trimming were worked out from the DNA. The data hold roughly 33,000 clones, with roughly 85% observed a single time. Input material: peripheral blood. This receptor was taken from a human donor with acute or convalescent COVID-19. The donor label of this sample is uncertain.

The CDR3 nucleotides are TGTGCCAGCAGCTTTCTAGCGGGAGGGATAGGCAATGAGCAGTTCTTC. Protein sequence: CASSFLAGGIGNEQFF. The chain combines TRBV7-2 with TRBJ2-1, with 12 bases lining up with TRBD2. The CDR3 runs 16 residues. The V and J ends lost 3 bases and 6 bases, in that order; junction bases with no gene match: 6. CDR1 and CDR2 (germline): SGHTA, FQGNSA.